This T cell receptor beta chain comes out of a study of T cell responses to AZD1222 COVID-19 vaccine (dated by TCRdb to the early 2020s). Background on the whole study: AZD1222 recipients with second doses at about 4 weeks or about 12 weeks were pooled, because spike-specific TCR depth and breadth did not differ between schedules. TCR sequencing was performed for some 250 trial participants, of whom some 200 were given two doses of AZD1222 and some 26 were given two doses of MenACWY control vaccine. Enrollment into the trials was organized by age into subgroups of 18-55, 56-69 and 70-plus years, and those subgroups contained approximately 150, 30 and 60 TCR-sequenced participants, respectively. Study-level results and caveats: Only 5 to 7 AZD1222 recipients were SARS-CoV-2 seropositive at baseline, limiting conclusions about previously exposed vaccinees. Spike-specific TCR breadth and depth rose significantly after two AZD1222 doses compared with day 0 and with MenACWY recipients. Participants were mostly white British, with more females than males. The authors suggested clonal diversity may have been underestimated. Reportedly, close to half of the unique spike-specific TCRs recognized epitopes lying outside the regions that are mutated in the B.1.351 and B.1.1.7 variants. Because no day 14 peak-response samples were available, repertoires were characterized only after the peak T cell response. The whole spike protein was spanned by vaccine-associated CD4 TCRs, and dominant responses were seen in regions 160-218 and 743-854. The 56-69-year group was small, and its depth increase did not reach significance, likely because of low power.

The CDR3 regions of human TCRbeta chains were analyzed by immunosequencing. In the original analysis: TCRs in the repertoires were matched against a reference library of SARS-CoV-2-specific TCRs that had been generated with the MIRA antigen-specificity platform. Breadth meant the fraction of unique TCRs that were SARS-CoV-2-associated, whereas depth meant the fraction of total T cells that were SARS-CoV-2-associated. Using the MIRA data, every spike-specific TCR was mapped to the spike region that the TCR reacted to and assigned to either a CD4 or a CD8 class. Log10-transformed breadth and depth values were compared by one-way ANOVA with Sidak's multiple comparisons tests. In its TCRdb copy, this immuneACCESS table keeps in-frame sequences only and misses some clones. Where compared with another copy, unresolved V genes explain less than half of these, and the others have no known cause. D and trimming come from the DNA, and the V and J calls and clone size come from that table. The sample profile shows tens of thousands of clones; about nine tenths of them were found once. The ten largest clones take up less than 2.5% of the sample.

The time point label of this sample denotes: baseline before first vaccination. The vaccinee samples were drawn from two UK trials, COV001 and COV002, one of which was a single-blind randomized controlled phase 2/3 trial testing AZD1222 (ChAdOx1 nCoV-19) in healthy adults. For TCRbeta chain sequencing, PBMC samples were collected from trial participants at day 0 and at day 28 after the second dose. Comment on this clone: The antigen it binds to is not known. No qualities accompany the bases; no much larger clone lies one base away.

From the germline V gene, CDR1 is WSHSY and CDR2 is SAAADI. The V end loses 2 bases and the J end loses 5 bases, and a stretch of 16 bases separates them. Inclusive of the bounding cysteine and phenylalanine, the CDR3 is 16 residues long. Only the CDR3 part of the read is kept: 48 bases, read in frame from the first base. This clonotype originated in an adult in good health. The starting material was peripheral blood, obtained on day 0 of AZD1222 vaccination. Recombination joined TRBV10-2 with TRBJ1-5; TRBD1 might be the D gene, on 5 matching bases. CDR3 region: CASSERQGGRDQPQHF. The sequence in DNA is TGCGCCAGCAGTGAGAGGCAGGGCGGACGAGATCAGCCCCAGCATTTT.